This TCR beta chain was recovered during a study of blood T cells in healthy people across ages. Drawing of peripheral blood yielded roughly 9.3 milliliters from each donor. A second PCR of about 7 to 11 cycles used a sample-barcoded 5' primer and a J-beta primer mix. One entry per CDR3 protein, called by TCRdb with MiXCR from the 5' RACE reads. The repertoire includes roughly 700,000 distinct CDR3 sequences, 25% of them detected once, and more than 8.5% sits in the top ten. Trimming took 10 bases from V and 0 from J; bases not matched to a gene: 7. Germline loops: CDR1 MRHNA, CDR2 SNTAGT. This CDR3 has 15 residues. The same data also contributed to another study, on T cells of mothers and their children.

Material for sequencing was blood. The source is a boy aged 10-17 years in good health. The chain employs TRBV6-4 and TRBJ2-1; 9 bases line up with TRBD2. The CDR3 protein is CANVVSGSSYNEQFF. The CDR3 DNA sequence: TGTGCCAACGTAGTTAGCGGGAGCTCCTACAATGAGCAGTTCTTC.